The rows below give T cell receptor beta chains drawn from one sample of a study of regulatory T cells in long-lasting Graves disease. TCRdb analysed the multiplex PCR reads with MiXCR anew, one entry per CDR3 protein. The sample holds some 450,000 distinct CDR3 sequences; 20% to 30% are singletons and the top ten take around 24%. The specimen was peripheral blood mononuclear cells (PBMCs), collected when the disease was refractory, from a patient treated with antithyroid drugs. The receptors here all came from a female donor with Graves disease. The CDR3 runs from the conserved cysteine through the conserved F or W. D genes are given only for firm matches. Clone size is shown for a subset of rows, as once, few, many or a class of expanded clone.

d_call	v_call	j_call	clone_size	cdr3_aa	cdr3_nt
.	TRBV20-1	TRBJ2-7	few	CSARQPGEQYF	TGCAGTGCTAGGCAACCTGGGGAGCAGTACTTC
.	TRBV19	TRBJ2-3	.	CASLLGDTQYF	TGTGCCAGCCTCCTCGGGGATACGCAGTATTTT
.	TRBV20-1	TRBJ2-4	few	CSATDRWAKNIQYF	TGCAGTGCTACAGACCGGTGGGCCAAAAACATTCAGTACTTC
TRBD2	TRBV14	TRBJ2-7	.	CASSRYSGLAEYEQYF	TGTGCCAGCAGCCGTTACTCGGGACTAGCTGAATACGAGCAGTACTTC
.	TRBV20-1	TRBJ1-5	.	CSARGGGEYQPQHF	TGCAGTGCTAGAGGTGGGGGGGAGTATCAGCCCCAGCATTTT
.	TRBV19	TRBJ2-2	.	CASSPPLARVTGELFF	TGTGCCAGTAGTCCCCCGTTAGCTCGGGTCACCGGGGAGCTGTTTTTT
.	TRBV6-5	TRBJ1-4	.	CASSFLREKLFF	TGTGCCAGCAGTTTCCTGCGGGAAAAACTGTTTTTT
.	TRBV30	TRBJ2-7	many	CAWSRSGAYEQYF	TGTGCCTGGAGTCGGTCAGGGGCCTACGAGCAGTACTTC
.	TRBV18	TRBJ1-1	.	CASSPGYYTEAFF	TGTGCCAGCTCACCAGGATACTACACTGAAGCTTTCTTT
TRBD2	TRBV20-1	TRBJ2-7	.	CSALTSGRIYEQYF	TGCAGTGCTTTGACTAGCGGGAGGATTTACGAGCAGTACTTC
TRBD2	TRBV7-6	TRBJ2-2	many	CASSLATSGFTGELFF	TGTGCCAGCAGCTTAGCTACTAGCGGGTTTACCGGGGAGCTGTTTTTT
.	TRBV2	TRBJ2-1	.	CASSEARRLGNEQFF	TGTGCCAGCAGTGAAGCTCGTAGGTTAGGGAATGAGCAGTTCTTC
.	TRBV9	TRBJ1-6	.	CASGRGDNSPLHF	TGTGCCAGCGGTCGGGGAGATAATTCACCCCTCCACTTT
TRBD2	TRBV2	TRBJ2-1	.	CASSSGRNPYNEQFF	TGTGCCAGCTCTAGCGGGAGGAATCCCTACAATGAGCAGTTCTTC
TRBD1	TRBV7-9	TRBJ2-7	.	CASRTPGDRNYEQYF	TGTGCCAGCAGGACCCCAGGGGACAGAAACTACGAGCAGTACTTC
TRBD2	TRBV7-2	TRBJ2-7	many	CASSLDLNSGRYDEQYF	TGTGCCAGCAGCTTAGACCTAAATAGCGGGAGGTATGACGAGCAGTACTTC
TRBD1	TRBV9	TRBJ2-7	.	CASSVARDSYEQYF	TGTGCCAGCAGCGTAGCTCGGGACAGCTACGAGCAGTACTTC
TRBD1	TRBV6-2/TRBV6-3	TRBJ1-1	.	CASSYPSGTGGTEAFF	TGTGCCAGCAGTTACCCCTCCGGGACAGGGGGTACTGAAGCTTTCTTT
TRBD2	TRBV20-1	TRBJ2-1	.	CSARGTSGTPNEQFF	TGCAGTGCTCGCGGGACTAGCGGGACCCCCAATGAGCAGTTCTTC
.	TRBV5-1	TRBJ2-7	many	CASSLGHSYEQYF	TGCGCCAGCAGCTTGGGGCACTCCTACGAGCAGTACTTC
.	TRBV4-1	TRBJ2-7	few	CASSQAGTPVDSYEQYF	TGCGCCAGCAGCCAAGCTGGGACACCGGTAGACTCCTACGAGCAGTACTTC
.	TRBV20-1	TRBJ1-2	many	CSARRQAYGYTF	TGCAGTGCCCGTCGACAAGCCTATGGCTACACCTTC
.	TRBV27	TRBJ1-2	.	CASSLGGGRGGYTF	TGTGCCAGCAGTTTGGGCGGTGGGAGAGGTGGCTACACCTTC
.	TRBV27	TRBJ1-5	many	CASSLSPQTGAPQHF	TGTGCCAGCAGTTTATCGCCCCAAACAGGCGCGCCCCAGCATTTT
.	TRBV6-1	TRBJ1-1	many	CASSDIPPGTVAFF	TGTGCCAGCAGTGACATCCCCCCCGGGACGGTAGCTTTCTTT
TRBD2	TRBV9	TRBJ2-1	.	CASSPRTSGSSYNEQFF	TGTGCCAGCAGCCCCCGGACTAGCGGGAGCTCCTACAATGAGCAGTTCTTC
.	TRBV19	TRBJ1-3	.	CASSIRGSGNTIYF	TGTGCCAGTAGTATTCGAGGGTCAGGAAACACCATATATTTT
TRBD1	TRBV30	TRBJ2-5	.	CAWSVSRTGSEETQYF	TGTGCCTGGAGTGTAAGCCGGACAGGGTCTGAGGAGACCCAGTACTTC
.	TRBV19	TRBJ2-2	.	CATKPPGRGTGELFF	TGTGCCACTAAACCCCCCGGCCGGGGGACCGGGGAGCTGTTTTTT
.	TRBV7-9	TRBJ2-5	many	CASSRQQGRMETQYF	TGTGCCAGCAGCCGACAACAGGGGAGGATGGAGACCCAGTACTTC
.	TRBV20-1	TRBJ2-7	.	CSAREETRYEQYF	TGCAGTGCTAGAGAGGAAACCAGATACGAGCAGTACTTC
.	TRBV28	TRBJ2-4	.	CASSFPSALRGDIQYF	TGTGCCAGCAGTTTCCCCTCGGCCCTCCGAGGGGACATTCAGTACTTC
TRBD2	TRBV20-1	TRBJ2-7	many	CSARTSGASYEQYF	TGCAGTGCTAGGACTAGCGGGGCTTCCTACGAGCAGTACTTC
TRBD1	TRBV7-9	TRBJ2-7	few	CASSPTGVSYEQYF	TGTGCCAGCAGCCCGACAGGGGTCTCCTACGAGCAGTACTTC
TRBD1	TRBV14	TRBJ2-4	few	CASSPYLQGASKNIQYF	TGTGCCAGCAGCCCGTACTTACAGGGGGCCTCCAAAAACATTCAGTACTTC
.	TRBV13	TRBJ2-7	many	CASTRVEVYEQYF	TGTGCCAGCACCCGTGTCGAGGTGTACGAGCAGTACTTC
.	TRBV6-1	TRBJ1-5	few	CASTVGPNQPQHF	TGTGCCAGCACAGTAGGGCCCAATCAGCCCCAGCATTTT
TRBD1	TRBV29-1	TRBJ1-6	few	CSVAVGTGKEPLHF	TGCAGCGTTGCCGTGGGGACAGGGAAGGAACCCCTCCACTTT
.	TRBV7-2	TRBJ2-6	many	CASSLAGGVSGANVLTF	TGTGCCAGCAGCTTAGCAGGGGGGGTCTCTGGGGCCAACGTCCTGACTTTC
TRBD2	TRBV20-1	TRBJ2-1	.	CSARDRNSGNYNEQFF	TGCAGTGCTAGAGATCGTAATAGCGGGAATTACAATGAGCAGTTCTTC
.	TRBV5-8	TRBJ2-1	.	CASSLVIVRVNEQFF	TGTGCCAGCAGCTTGGTAATAGTCCGTGTCAATGAGCAGTTCTTC
.	TRBV10-3	TRBJ1-2	few	CAISPLPEGGSYGYTF	TGTGCCATCAGTCCTTTGCCTGAGGGGGGATCTTATGGCTACACCTTC
TRBD1	TRBV6-2/TRBV6-3	TRBJ1-5	few	CASSYSGGRNQPQHF	TGTGCCAGCAGTTACTCAGGGGGCCGGAATCAGCCCCAGCATTTT